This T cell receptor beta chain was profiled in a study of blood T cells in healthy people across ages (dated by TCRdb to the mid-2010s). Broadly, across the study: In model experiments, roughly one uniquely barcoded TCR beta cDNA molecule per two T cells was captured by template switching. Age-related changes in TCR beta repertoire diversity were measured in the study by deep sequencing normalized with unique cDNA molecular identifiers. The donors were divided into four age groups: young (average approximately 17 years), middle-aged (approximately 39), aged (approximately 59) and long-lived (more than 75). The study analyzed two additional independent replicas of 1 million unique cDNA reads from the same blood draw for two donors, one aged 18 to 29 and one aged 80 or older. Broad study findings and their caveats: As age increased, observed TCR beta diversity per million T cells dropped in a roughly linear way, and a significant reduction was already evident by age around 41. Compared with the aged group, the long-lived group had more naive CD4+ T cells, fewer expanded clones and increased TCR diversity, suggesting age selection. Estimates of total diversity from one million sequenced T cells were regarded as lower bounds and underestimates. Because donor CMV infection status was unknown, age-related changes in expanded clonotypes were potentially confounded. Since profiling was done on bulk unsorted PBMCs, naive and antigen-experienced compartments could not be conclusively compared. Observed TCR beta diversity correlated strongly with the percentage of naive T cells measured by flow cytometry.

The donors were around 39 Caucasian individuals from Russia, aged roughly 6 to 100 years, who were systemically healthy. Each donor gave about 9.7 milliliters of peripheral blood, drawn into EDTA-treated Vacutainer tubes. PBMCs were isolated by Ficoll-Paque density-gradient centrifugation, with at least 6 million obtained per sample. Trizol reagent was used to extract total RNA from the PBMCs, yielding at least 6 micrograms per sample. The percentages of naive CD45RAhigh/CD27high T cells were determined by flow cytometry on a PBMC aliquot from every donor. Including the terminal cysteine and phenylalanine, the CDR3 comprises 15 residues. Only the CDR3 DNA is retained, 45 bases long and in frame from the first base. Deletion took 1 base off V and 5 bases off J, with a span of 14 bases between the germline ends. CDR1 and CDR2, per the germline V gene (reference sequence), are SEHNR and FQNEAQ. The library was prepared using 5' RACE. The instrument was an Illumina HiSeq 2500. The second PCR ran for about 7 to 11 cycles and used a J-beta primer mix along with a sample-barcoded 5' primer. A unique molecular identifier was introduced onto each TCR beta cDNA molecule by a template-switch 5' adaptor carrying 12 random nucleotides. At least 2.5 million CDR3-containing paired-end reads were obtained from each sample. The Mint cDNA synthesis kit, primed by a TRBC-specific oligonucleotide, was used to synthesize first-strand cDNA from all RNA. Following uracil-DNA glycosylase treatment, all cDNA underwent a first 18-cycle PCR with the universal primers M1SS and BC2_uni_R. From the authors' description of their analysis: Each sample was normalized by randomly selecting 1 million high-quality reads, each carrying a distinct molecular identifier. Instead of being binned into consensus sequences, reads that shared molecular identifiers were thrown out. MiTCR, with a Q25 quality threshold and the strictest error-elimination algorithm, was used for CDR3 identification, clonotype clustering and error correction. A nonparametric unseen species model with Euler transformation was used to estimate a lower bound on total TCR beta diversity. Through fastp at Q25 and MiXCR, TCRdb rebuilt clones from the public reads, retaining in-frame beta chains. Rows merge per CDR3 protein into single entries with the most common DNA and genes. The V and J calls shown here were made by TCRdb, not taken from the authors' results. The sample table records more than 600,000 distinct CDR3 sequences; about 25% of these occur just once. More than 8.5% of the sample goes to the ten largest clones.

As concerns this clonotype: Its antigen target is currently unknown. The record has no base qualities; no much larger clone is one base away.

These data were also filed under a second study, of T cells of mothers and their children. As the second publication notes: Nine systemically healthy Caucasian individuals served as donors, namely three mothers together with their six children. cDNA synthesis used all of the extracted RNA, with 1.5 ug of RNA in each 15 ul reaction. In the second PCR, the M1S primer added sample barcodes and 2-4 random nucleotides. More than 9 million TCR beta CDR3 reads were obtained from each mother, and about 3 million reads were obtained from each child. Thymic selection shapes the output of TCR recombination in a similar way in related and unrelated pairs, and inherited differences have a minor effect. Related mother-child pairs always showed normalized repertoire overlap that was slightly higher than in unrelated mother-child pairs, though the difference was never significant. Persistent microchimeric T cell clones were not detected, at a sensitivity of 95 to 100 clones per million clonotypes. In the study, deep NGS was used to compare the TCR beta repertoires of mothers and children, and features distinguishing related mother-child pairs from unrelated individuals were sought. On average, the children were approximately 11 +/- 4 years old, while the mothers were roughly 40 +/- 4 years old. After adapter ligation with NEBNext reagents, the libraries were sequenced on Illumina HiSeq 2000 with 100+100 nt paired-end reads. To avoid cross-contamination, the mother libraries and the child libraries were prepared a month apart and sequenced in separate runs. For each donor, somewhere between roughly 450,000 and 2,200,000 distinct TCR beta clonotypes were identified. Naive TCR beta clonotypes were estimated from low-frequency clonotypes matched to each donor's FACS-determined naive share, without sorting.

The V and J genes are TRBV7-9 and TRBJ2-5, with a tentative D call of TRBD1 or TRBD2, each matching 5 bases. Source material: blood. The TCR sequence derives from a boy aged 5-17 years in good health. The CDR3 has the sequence CASSLGDLKRETQYF. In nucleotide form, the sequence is TGTGCCAGCAGCTTAGGGGACCTTAAGCGGGAGACCCAGTACTTC.